The 15 T cell receptor beta chains below were found in one sample sequenced in a study of glioma-infiltrating T cells after dendritic cell vaccination. Method: immunoSEQ multiplex PCR; TCRdb's copy keeps in-frame clones and lacks some. The repertoire includes some 70,000 clones, 80% to 85% of them detected once, and about 10% sits in the top ten. The starting material was blood, obtained before dendritic cell vaccination. These receptors were taken from a human donor with glioblastoma.

This clone was counted a single time. J is TRBJ1-4 and V is TRBV28, with unresolved D. Germline loops: CDR1 MDHEN, CDR2 SYDVKM. The V end lost 2 bases, the J end lost 12 bases, and 10 bases lay between the germline ends. There are 12 residues in the CDR3. As DNA, the CDR3 is TGTGCCAGCAGTTTAGTGGGCAGGCAACTGTTTTTT. Protein: CASSLVGRQLFF. The entire variable domain, with the rest obtained from reference TRBV28 and TRBJ1-4, is as follows: DVKVTQSSRYLVKRTGEKVFLECVQDMDHENMFWYRQDPGLGLRLIYFSYDVKMKEKGDIPEGYSVSREKKERFSLILESASTNQTSMYLCASSLVGRQLFFGSGTQLSVL.

This chain connects TRBV10-3 to TRBJ2-5, with a weak D call TRBD2 (5 bases). The germline V and J ends were trimmed by 5 bases and 4 bases, with 14 bases remaining between them. The germline V gene encodes CDR1 ENHRY and CDR2 SYGVKD. The CDR3 is made up of 14 amino acids. CDR3 DNA: TGTGCCATCAGTAGGACCGGCGGAGGAGAGACCCAGTACTTC. This gives the protein CAISRTGGGETQYF.

This clone was observed a single time. This chain uses TRBV2 with TRBJ1-2, with D possibly matching TRBD1 (6 bases). The CDR3 spans 15 residues. The V end lost 3 bases, the J end lost 4 bases, and 15 bases lay between the germline ends. The germline CDR1 and CDR2 sequences are SNHLY and FYNNEI. The CDR3 reads CASSDFWTDPYGYTF. CDR3 DNA: TGTGCCAGCAGTGACTTTTGGACAGACCCCTATGGCTACACCTTC. Using reference TRBV2 and TRBJ1-2 for the parts outside the CDR3, the full variable domain is EPEVTQTPSHQVTQMGQEVILRCVPISNHLYFYWYRQILGQKVEFLVSFYNNEISEKSEIFDDQFSVERPDGSNFTLKIRSTKLEDSAMYFCASSDFWTDPYGYTFGSGTRLTVV.

CDR3 region: CASSRSGQETQYF. In DNA, the CDR3 is TGTGCCAGCTCACGGTCAGGGCAAGAGACCCAGTACTTC. V and J are TRBV18 and TRBJ2-5; a possible D gene is TRBD1 (5 bases). V lost 4 bases, J lost 2 bases, and 8 bases lay in between. This CDR3 is built from 13 residues. Germline-derived CDR1 and CDR2 are KGHSH and LQKENI.

This clone was observed a handful of times. The gene calls are TRBV19 and TRBJ2-5; tentative D call: TRBD2 (7 bases). Germline V gives CDR1 LNHDA, CDR2 SQIVND (reference sequence). The CDR3 runs 13 residues. The germline V and J ends were trimmed by 6 bases and 1 base, with 9 bases remaining between them. The chain's CDR3 is CASRRGGQETQYF. In DNA, the CDR3 is TGTGCCAGTAGGAGGGGGGGCCAAGAGACCCAGTACTTC.

This chain joins TRBV27 and TRBJ1-3, with 8 bases lining up with TRBD1. After removal of 6 bases from V and 2 bases from J, the junction contained 12 bases not matched to a gene. The CDR3 is 17 residues long. Germline loops: CDR1 MNHEY, CDR2 SMNVEV (reference sequence). Here the CDR3 DNA reads TGTGCCAGCAGCCGACACTTTGGGACAGGTGCTGGAAACACCATATATTTT. This sequence encodes CASSRHFGTGAGNTIYF.

V and J are TRBV7-9 and TRBJ1-2; no reliable D call. This CDR3 spans 11 amino acids. The V end lost 9 bases, the J end lost 5 bases, and 10 bases lay between the germline ends. The germline V gene has CDR1 SEHNR and CDR2 FQNEAQ (reference sequence). DNA for the CDR3: TGTGCCAGTGGACTTCTTTATGGCTACACCTTC. Amino acids: CASGLLYGYTF.

The J gene is TRBJ2-3, the V gene TRBV19; tentative D call: TRBD1 (5 bases). The CDR3 is 14 amino acids. The ends were cut back, 1 base at V and 0 bases at J, with 5 bases in the middle. Germline lookup yields CDR1 LNHDA and CDR2 SQIVND (reference sequence). In DNA, the CDR3 is TGTGCCAGTAGTATAGCAGGGAGCACAGATACGCAGTATTTT. This translates into CASSIAGSTDTQYF.

This clone was observed once. The CDR3 here is CASSVRQGGTGELFF. In DNA, the CDR3 is TGTGCCAGCAGCGTCCGACAGGGTGGGACCGGGGAGCTGTTTTTT. The chain couples TRBV9 to TRBJ2-2, with 7 bases that match TRBD1. This CDR3 has 15 residues. From germline, CDR1 is SGDLS and CDR2 YYNGEE. Losses at the gene ends were 2 bases for V and 5 bases for J; bases not matched to a gene: 6. Full variable domain (remainder filled in from reference TRBV9 and TRBJ2-2): DSGVTQTPKHLITATGQRVTLRCSPRSGDLSVYWYQQSLDQGLQFLIQYYNGEERAKGNILERFSAQQFPDLHSELNLSSLELGDSALYFCASSVRQGGTGELFFGEGSRLTVL.

The chain uses TRBV5-1 and TRBJ1-3; perhaps TRBD1 as D (5 bases). V was trimmed by 4 bases and J by 4 bases, leaving 9 bases between them. The germline CDR1 and CDR2 sequences are SGHRS and YFSETQ. The CDR3 is 13 amino acids. CDR3 amino acids: CASSPEGGNTIYF. In nucleotides, the CDR3 is TGCGCCAGCAGCCCGGAGGGGGGAAACACCATATATTTT. The full variable domain, completed using reference TRBV5-1 and TRBJ1-3, is KAGVTQTPRYLIKTRGQQVTLSCSPISGHRSVSWYQQTPGQGLQFLFEYFSETQRNKGNFPGRFSGRQFSNSRSEMNVSTLELGDSALYLCASSPEGGNTIYFGEGSWLTVV.

This chain connects TRBV15 to TRBJ2-5; TRBD2 is a possible D gene (6 bases). The CDR3 totals 15 residues. Trimming took 0 bases from V and 4 from J, leaving 12 bases between them. Per the germline V gene, CDR1 is LNHNV and CDR2 is YYDKDF (reference sequence). The CDR3 sequence is CATSRDVGGLETQYF. The CDR3 DNA follows: TGTGCCACCAGCAGAGATGTGGGGGGATTAGAGACCCAGTACTTC.

As regards this clone: An end of the junction differs from the germline gene, which may be a read error. The same CDR3 is also encoded by other DNA sequences in this sample. The chain links TRBV11-3 to TRBJ1-6; a possible D gene is TRBD1 (5 bases). Germline V gene data show CDR1 as SGHNT and CDR2 as YENEEA. The CDR3 length is 14 residues. CDR3 sequence: CASSSSGNNSPLHF. CDR3 coding DNA: TGTGCTAGCAGCTCCTCAGGGAACAATTCACCCCTCCACTTT.

The CDR3 region is CASSARTGGYEKTQYF. CDR3 nucleotides: TGTGCCAGCAGCGCCCGGACAGGGGGTTACGAGAAGACCCAGTACTTC. The chain is built from TRBV7-9 and TRBJ2-5, with 10 bases identical to TRBD1. The CDR3 runs 16 residues. V was clipped by 5 bases and J by 6 bases; unmatched bases: 12. Germline CDR1 reads SEHNR; CDR2 reads FQNEAQ (reference sequence).

The gene calls are TRBV7-9 and TRBJ2-3; D perhaps matches TRBD2 (5 bases). With 4 bases removed from V and 1 base from J, the gap between germline ends came to 12 bases. The CDR3 is 15 residues long. In germline, CDR1 is SEHNR, CDR2 FQNEAQ (reference sequence). CDR3 loop: CASSSLTRGTDTQYF. The CDR3 DNA reads as TGTGCCAGCAGCTCCCTAACTAGGGGCACAGATACGCAGTATTTT.

The genes are TRBV6-5 and TRBJ2-7, with no clear D. V dropped 0 bases and J dropped 6 bases, with 6 bases sitting between them. The CDR3 has 12 residues. Germline V CDR1 and CDR2: MNHEY, SVGAGI. This CDR3 is CASSYSSGEQYF. CDR3 in DNA: TGTGCCAGCAGTTACTCATCGGGCGAGCAGTACTTC.